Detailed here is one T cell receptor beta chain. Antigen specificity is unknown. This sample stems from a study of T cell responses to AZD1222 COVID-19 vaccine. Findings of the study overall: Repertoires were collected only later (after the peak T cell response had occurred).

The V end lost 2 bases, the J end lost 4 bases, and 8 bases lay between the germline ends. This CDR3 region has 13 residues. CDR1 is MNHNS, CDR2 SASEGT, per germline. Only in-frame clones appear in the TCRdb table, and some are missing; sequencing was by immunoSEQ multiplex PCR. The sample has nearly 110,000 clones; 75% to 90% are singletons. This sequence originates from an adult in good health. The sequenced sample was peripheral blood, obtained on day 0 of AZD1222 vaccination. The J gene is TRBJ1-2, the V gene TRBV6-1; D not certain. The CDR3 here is CASSEREGYGYTF. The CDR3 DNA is TGTGCCAGCAGTGAACGGGAAGGCTATGGCTACACCTTC.